This is a list of T cell receptor beta chains from one sample in a study of regulatory T cells in long-lasting Graves disease. TCRdb itself ran the multiplex PCR reads through MiXCR, one entry per CDR3 protein. The data show 300,000 to 400,000 distinct CDR3 sequences, with over 15% seen just once and about 36% held by the top ten. The specimen comprised peripheral blood mononuclear cells (PBMCs), sampled at new diagnosis, from a patient treated with antithyroid drugs. Receptors were obtained from a female donor with Graves disease. The CDR3 runs from the conserved cysteine through the conserved F or W. Fields, in order: CDR3 length, D gene, V gene, J gene, clone size, CDR3 DNA, CDR3 protein. D genes are given only for firm matches. Clone size appears in some rows only: once, few, many, or a class for an expanded clone.

14	NA	TRBV18	TRBJ2-1	many	TGTGCCAGCTCACCACCAGCAAGAAACAATGAGCAGTTCTTC	CASSPPARNNEQFF
14	NA	TRBV5-4	TRBJ2-5	NA	TGTGCCAGCAGCTCGTGGACTGTTGGGGAGACCCAGTACTTC	CASSSWTVGETQYF
13	NA	TRBV30	TRBJ1-5	many	TGTGCCTGGAGTCCCCAGGGTAATCAGCCCCAGCATTTT	CAWSPQGNQPQHF
19	TRBD1	TRBV24-1	TRBJ2-1	many	TGTGCCACCAGTGATTTAGGGAGTTGGGACAGAAAGGCAGGCAATGAGCAGTTCTTC	CATSDLGSWDRKAGNEQFF
18	NA	TRBV6-1	TRBJ1-1	many	TGTGCCAGCAGTGGCACTAAAAGGAAGACATATATGAACACTGAAGCTTTCTTT	CASSGTKRKTYMNTEAFF
16	TRBD2	TRBV3-1	TRBJ2-7	NA	TGTGCCAGCAGGCGCTCCGGGACTAGCGCCCACTACGAGCAGTACTTC	CASRRSGTSAHYEQYF
15	NA	TRBV7-2	TRBJ1-5	few	TGTGCCAGCAGCTTAGTGGCAGGCGGCAATCAGCCCCAGCATTTT	CASSLVAGGNQPQHF
16	NA	TRBV30	TRBJ2-7	many	TGTGCCTGGAGTGTAGGACACCTGGGCAGCTCCTACGAGCAGTACTTC	CAWSVGHLGSSYEQYF
11	NA	TRBV20-1	TRBJ2-3	many	TGCAGAGTGGAGGGCACAGATACGCAGTATTTT	CRVEGTDTQYF
14	TRBD2	TRBV2	TRBJ2-1	many	TGTGCCAGCAGCAGAAAGGGACTAGTTAATGAGCAGTTCTTC	CASSRKGLVNEQFF
17	TRBD2	TRBV7-9	TRBJ2-3	NA	TGTGCCAGCAGACACACTAGCGGGCTCGCTAGCACAGATACGCAGTATTTT	CASRHTSGLASTDTQYF
15	NA	TRBV28	TRBJ1-5	NA	TGTGCCAGCAGTTTCTGGGGTCGTAGCAATCACCCCCAGCATTTT	CASSFWGRSNHPQHF
16	NA	TRBV5-1	TRBJ2-3	many	TGCGCCAGCAGCTTGGCTGGGGACTCCAGCACAGATACGCAGTATTTT	CASSLAGDSSTDTQYF
13	NA	TRBV30	TRBJ1-4	many	TGTGCCTGGGGCTCGGGGCTGGATGAAAAACTGTTTTTT	CAWGSGLDEKLFF
15	TRBD2	TRBV28	TRBJ2-4	many	TGTGCCAGCAGGGGACTAGGCACAGCCAAAAACATTCAGTACTTC	CASRGLGTAKNIQYF
14	NA	TRBV12-3/TRBV12-4	TRBJ2-5	many	TGTGCCAGCAGTTTTTCGGGTATCCAAGAGACCCAGTACTTC	CASSFSGIQETQYF
15	TRBD1	TRBV5-1	TRBJ2-1	many	TGCGCCAGCAGCAACGAGGGACAGGGCTGGAATGAGCAGTTCTTC	CASSNEGQGWNEQFF
13	NA	TRBV28	TRBJ2-2	few	TGTGCCAGCAACTGGGTAGGAGGTGGGGAGCTGTTTTTT	CASNWVGGGELFF
14	NA	TRBV12-3/TRBV12-4	TRBJ1-4	many	TGTGCCAGCAGTTCGGTGGTTCTAGATGAAAAACTGTTTTTT	CASSSVVLDEKLFF
17	NA	TRBV20-1	TRBJ1-1	NA	TGCAGTGCTCGGGGGGTTTTTGGACGGAGGTTGGGCACTGAAGCTTTCTTT	CSARGVFGRRLGTEAFF
13	NA	TRBV10-3	TRBJ2-3	NA	TGTGCCATCAGCCAGGAATCCGGGAGTACGCAGTATTTT	CAISQESGSTQYF
17	TRBD2	TRBV7-8	TRBJ2-1	NA	TGTGCCAGCAGCTTAGGACCCAGGGGTAGCGGGAAGCCTGAGCAGTTCTTC	CASSLGPRGSGKPEQFF
14	NA	TRBV20-1	TRBJ2-7	NA	TGCAGTGCTAGAGATGGTCAGCGGATATACGAGCAGTACTTC	CSARDGQRIYEQYF
12	NA	TRBV20-1	TRBJ1-6	NA	TGCAGTGCTAGCCCGCGTAATTCACCCCTCCACTTT	CSASPRNSPLHF
16	TRBD2	TRBV5-4	TRBJ2-1	few	TGTGCCAGCAGCTCTTCCGGACTAGTTGTAGGCAATGAGCAGTTCTTC	CASSSSGLVVGNEQFF
15	NA	TRBV18	TRBJ2-7	many	TGTGCCAGCTCACCAGCCGGGACCGCGACCTACGAGCAGTACTTC	CASSPAGTATYEQYF
13	TRBD2	TRBV28	TRBJ2-1	many	TGTGCCAGCGAATGGAGGAGCGGGAGGGCCCCAATCTTC	CASEWRSGRAPIF
14	NA	TRBV28	TRBJ1-1	NA	TGTGCCAGCAGTTTATACCCGGGTGGGGGTACGGCTTTCTTT	CASSLYPGGGTAFF
15	NA	TRBV2	TRBJ2-5	many	TGTGCCAGCAGTGGGTTAGATCAGGGGCGAGAGACCCAGTACTTC	CASSGLDQGRETQYF
15	NA	TRBV30	TRBJ2-5	many	TGTGCCTGGAGTTTCTCTAGGGGCACTGAAGAGACCCAGTACTTC	CAWSFSRGTEETQYF
16	TRBD1	TRBV5-1	TRBJ2-1	NA	TGCGCCAGCAGCCTCGCCGTAGGACAGGGGTTCAATGAGCAGTTCTTC	CASSLAVGQGFNEQFF
18	TRBD1	TRBV4-2	TRBJ2-7	few	TGTGCCAGCAGCCAAGATACACCGGGACAGGGTGGCCTCTACGAGCAGTACTTC	CASSQDTPGQGGLYEQYF
15	TRBD1	TRBV15	TRBJ1-5	many	TGTGCCACCAGCCACCAGGGACAGCCCAATCAGCCCCAGCATTTT	CATSHQGQPNQPQHF
18	NA	TRBV5-6	TRBJ1-2	NA	TGTGCCAGCAGCTTGTCATCGCCCTGGGTGAAACAAGACTATGGCTACACCTTC	CASSLSSPWVKQDYGYTF
15	TRBD1	TRBV7-9	TRBJ2-7	many	TGTGCCAGCAGCTTAACGAGGGACAGCAACTACGAGCAGTACTTC	CASSLTRDSNYEQYF
15	TRBD1	TRBV24-1	TRBJ2-1	many	TGTGCCACACAGCCCCGGGACAGATCCTACAATGAGCAGTTCTTC	CATQPRDRSYNEQFF
12	NA	TRBV6-1	TRBJ1-1	NA	TGTGCCAGCAGGACAGACGGTAAAGCAGCTTTCTTT	CASRTDGKAAFF
16	TRBD2	TRBV28	TRBJ2-2	many	TGTGCCAGCAGCCCTTTGCGGGAGGGCCTTCACGGGGAGCTGTTTTTT	CASSPLREGLHGELFF
13	NA	TRBV28	TRBJ2-5	many	TGTGCCACTAAGGAGGCAGGAAAAGAGACCCAGTACTTC	CATKEAGKETQYF
14	NA	TRBV27	TRBJ2-3	NA	TGTGCCAGCAGTCAAACAGGGGGGGGAGATACGCAGTATTTT	CASSQTGGGDTQYF
17	TRBD2	TRBV7-2	TRBJ2-3	NA	TGTGCCAGCAGCTTAACGAGACTAGCGGGAGGGCCAGATACGCAGTATTTT	CASSLTRLAGGPDTQYF
17	NA	TRBV7-9	TRBJ2-6	many	TGTGCCAGCAGCTTGGGGGGTTCATGGTCTGGGGCCAACGTCCTGACTTTC	CASSLGGSWSGANVLTF
14	NA	TRBV10-3	TRBJ1-5	many	TGTGCCATCAGTGAGTCAACAGGGAATCAGCCCCAGCATTTT	CAISESTGNQPQHF
15	NA	TRBV30	TRBJ1-2	few	TGTGCCTGGAGCCCCCGGCGGAGACCTAACTATGGCTACACCTTC	CAWSPRRRPNYGYTF
17	TRBD2	TRBV7-2	TRBJ2-7	many	TGCGCCAGCAGCCAAACCAGGGCTAGCGGGAGATTCTACGAGCAGTACTTC	CASSQTRASGRFYEQYF
16	NA	TRBV6-1	TRBJ1-6	many	TGTGCCAGCAGGCCACACCCTCAGGATTATAATTCACCCCTCCACTTT	CASRPHPQDYNSPLHF
17	NA	TRBV6-2/TRBV6-3	TRBJ2-2	many	TGTGCCAGCACCTTAGTAGTTGGACCCGCGAACACCGGGGAGCTGTTTTTT	CASTLVVGPANTGELFF
13	NA	TRBV9	TRBJ1-1	many	TGTGCCAGCAGCGGTTATCTGAACACTGAAGCTTTCTTT	CASSGYLNTEAFF
15	NA	TRBV28	TRBJ1-1	many	TGTGCCAGCAGTTTACCCCAGGGAGAGAACACTGAAGCTTTCTTT	CASSLPQGENTEAFF
14	NA	TRBV7-8	TRBJ2-7	many	TGTGCCAGCAGGCAAACAGGGACCCCCTACGAGCAGTACTTC	CASRQTGTPYEQYF
16	NA	TRBV12-3/TRBV12-4	TRBJ2-1	many	TGTGCCAGCAGTTTAGCTCTGTCACACTCCTACAATGAGCAGTTCTTC	CASSLALSHSYNEQFF
11	NA	TRBV2	TRBJ2-1	many	TGTGCCAGCAGCAGACAGCTCCAAGATTTCTTC	CASSRQLQDFF
15	TRBD1	TRBV6-4	TRBJ2-2	many	TGTGCCAGCAGTGAAACAGGGGGCGACACCGGGGAGCTGTTTTTT	CASSETGGDTGELFF
15	NA	TRBV2	TRBJ2-3	many	TGTGCCAGCAGCGCTAGAGCCGGGGGGCGGGATACGCAGTATTTT	CASSARAGGRDTQYF
15	TRBD2	TRBV6-4	TRBJ2-2	many	TGTGCCAGCAGCGTCTCGCGGGAGGGCACCGGGGAGCTGTTTTTT	CASSVSREGTGELFF
14	TRBD1	TRBV25-1	TRBJ2-3	few	TGTGCCAGCAGCCCCCATCGGGACAGAGATACGCAGTATTTT	CASSPHRDRDTQYF
16	NA	TRBV11-2	TRBJ2-2	many	TGTGCCAGCAGTTATCCGACAGGGAGGATTGACGGGGAGCTGTTTTTT	CASSYPTGRIDGELFF
14	NA	TRBV10-3	TRBJ1-5	NA	TGTGCCATCAGTGCCGCCTGTAGCAATCAGCCCCAGCATTTT	CAISAACSNQPQHF
13	NA	TRBV24-1	TRBJ1-2	NA	TGTGCCACCATTCAATCGACAAAATATGGCTACACCTTC	CATIQSTKYGYTF
14	NA	TRBV11-2	TRBJ2-7	many	TGTGCCAGCAGCTTGGAGGCCAGCCTCTCCGAGCAGTACTTC	CASSLEASLSEQYF